Only one count was recorded for the clone carrying this T cell receptor (beta chain). The assay was immunoSEQ multiplex PCR, and TCRdb's table has in-frame clones only and misses some. The table has roughly 49,000 clones, about 86% seen once; the top ten hold about 20%. This sample is drawn from a study of PD-L1 blockade in urothelial cancer. The time point is: pretreatment peripheral blood. Sequenced material: PBMCs, taken around atezolizumab (anti-PD-L1) treatment. The receptor's source is a man aged 60 to 75 with urothelial cancer.

The CDR3 DNA sequence: TGCGCCAGCAGCTTGGTAGCAGGGAAAACTGAAGCTTTCTTT. Its protein product is CASSLVAGKTEAFF. The chain carries TRBV5-1 and TRBJ1-1, with D possibly matching TRBD1 (5 bases). V lost 0 bases, J lost 5 bases, and 11 bases lay in between. CDR3 length equals 14 residues. Germline-derived CDR1 and CDR2 are SGHRS and YFSETQ.